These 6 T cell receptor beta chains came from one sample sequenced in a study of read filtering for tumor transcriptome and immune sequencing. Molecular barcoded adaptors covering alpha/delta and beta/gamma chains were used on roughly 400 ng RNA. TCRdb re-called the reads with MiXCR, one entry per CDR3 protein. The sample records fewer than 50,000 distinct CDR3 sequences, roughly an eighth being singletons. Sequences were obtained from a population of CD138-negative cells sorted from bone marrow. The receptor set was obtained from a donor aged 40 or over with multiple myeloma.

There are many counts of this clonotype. CDR3 bases: TGTGCCAGCAGACCTGTGCCGTCGACAGATACGCAGTATTTT. Encoded protein: CASRPVPSTDTQYF. V usage is TRBV7-2 and J usage is TRBJ2-3, with D hard to call. Trimming took off 6 bases at V and 3 bases at J, with 13 bases between the two ends. CDR3 length equals 14 residues. The germline V gene encodes CDR1 SGHTA and CDR2 FQGNSA.

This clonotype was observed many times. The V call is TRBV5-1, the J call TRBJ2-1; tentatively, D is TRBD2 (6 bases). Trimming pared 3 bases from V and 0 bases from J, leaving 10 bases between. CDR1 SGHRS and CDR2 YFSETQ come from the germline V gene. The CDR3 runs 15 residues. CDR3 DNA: TGCGCCAGCAGCTATAGCGGAAACTCCTACAATGAGCAGTTCTTC. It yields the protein CASSYSGNSYNEQFF.

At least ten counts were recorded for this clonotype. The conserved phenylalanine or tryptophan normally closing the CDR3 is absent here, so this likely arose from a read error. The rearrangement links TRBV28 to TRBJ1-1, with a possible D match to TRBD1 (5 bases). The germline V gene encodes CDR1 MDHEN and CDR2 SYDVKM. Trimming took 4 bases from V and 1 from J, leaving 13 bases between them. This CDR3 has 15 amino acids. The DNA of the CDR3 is TGTGCCAGCAGTTCCCCGGGGGGGTCGAACACTGAAGCTTTCTTA. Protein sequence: CASSSPGGSNTEAFL.

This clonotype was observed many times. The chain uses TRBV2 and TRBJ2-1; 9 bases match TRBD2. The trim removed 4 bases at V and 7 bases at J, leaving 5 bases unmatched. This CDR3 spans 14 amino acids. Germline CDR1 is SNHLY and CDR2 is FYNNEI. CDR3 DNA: TGTGCCAGCAGTGTAGCGGGAGCCAGGAATGAGCAGTTCTTC. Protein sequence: CASSVAGARNEQFF.

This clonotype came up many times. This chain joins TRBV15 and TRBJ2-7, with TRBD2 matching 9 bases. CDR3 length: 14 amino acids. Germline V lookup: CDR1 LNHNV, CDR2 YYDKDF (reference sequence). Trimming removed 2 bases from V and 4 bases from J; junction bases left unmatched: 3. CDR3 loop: CATSRPGLAYEQYF. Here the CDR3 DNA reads TGTGCCACCAGCAGACCGGGACTAGCTTACGAGCAGTACTTC.

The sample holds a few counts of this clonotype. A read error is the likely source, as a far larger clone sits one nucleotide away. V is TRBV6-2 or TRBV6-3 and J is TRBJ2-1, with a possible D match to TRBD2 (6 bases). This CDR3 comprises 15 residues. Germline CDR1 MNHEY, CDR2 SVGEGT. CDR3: CASRSEAGLYNGQFF. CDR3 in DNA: TGTGCCAGCAGGTCCGAAGCGGGCCTCTACAATGGGCAGTTCTTC.